One sample yielded the 14 T cell receptor beta chains listed below, sequenced in a study of human T cells and chemical hapten exposure listed by TCRdb under 2021. The method was RACE. Sequencer: NextSeq 500. Through fastp at Q25 and MiXCR, TCRdb rebuilt clones from the public reads, retaining in-frame beta chains. Each entry is one CDR3 protein sequence, shown with its most common DNA and genes. Counted in this sample were roughly 380,000 distinct CDR3 sequences; more than 4.5% of them appeared once. About 2.5% of the sample is taken by the ten largest. According to the study, the label for this sample's time point signals: pre-sensitization, week 0. The sample's treatment or condition, from its label and the paper: therapeutic diphenylcyclopropenone sensitization with weekly scalp DPC. Here the sequenced sample was whole blood, taken in connection with sensitization to the hapten diphenylcyclopropenone (DPC). These receptors were taken from a woman aged 45 to 65 with alopecia areata. Some clones in this sample may be carry-over from other donors' samples.

This clonotype was recorded a few times. The V call is TRBV28, the J call TRBJ2-7; the D gene is possibly TRBD1 (6 bases). V shed 3 bases and J shed 5 bases, with 17 bases lying between them. In germline, CDR1 is MDHEN, CDR2 SYDVKM. The CDR3 totals 15 residues. The DNA of the CDR3 is TGTGCCAGCAGTTTTGATACAGGGCAAGGCAACGAGCAGTACTTC. Its translation: CASSFDTGQGNEQYF.

The gene calls are TRBV12-3 or TRBV12-4 and TRBJ1-1; D unclear. The CDR3 is 14 amino acids. V shed 3 bases and J shed 0 bases, with 8 bases lying between them. The CDR3 sequence: CASSFEGLNTEAFF. The CDR3 nucleotides are TGTGCCAGCAGTTTCGAGGGATTGAACACTGAAGCTTTCTTT.

The chain uses TRBV7-2 and TRBJ1-1; TRBD1 agrees at 7 bases. This CDR3 region has 16 residues. Unmatched junction bases numbered 11, after V lost 2 bases and J lost 5 bases. Germline V gene lookup returns CDR1 SGHTA and CDR2 FQGNSA. DNA of the CDR3: TGTGCCAGCAGCTTAAGGGGCAGGGGGTTGGCAACTGAAGCTTTCTTT. It yields the protein CASSLRGRGLATEAFF.

The chain carries TRBV5-1 and TRBJ2-3; weak D call: TRBD2 (7 bases). Germline CDR1 and CDR2: SGHRS and YFSETQ. The CDR3 has 14 amino acids. V lost 7 bases and J 3 bases, leaving 15 bases between the germline ends. CDR3 in amino acids: CASYKGGGTDTQYF. The CDR3 DNA reads as TGCGCCAGCTACAAGGGGGGGGGTACAGATACGCAGTATTTT.

This clonotype was counted a few times. This chain joins TRBV7-9 and TRBJ2-1; D is ambiguous. The CDR3 extends over 13 amino acids. The V gene's germline CDR1 is SEHNR and CDR2 FQNEAQ (reference sequence). Trimming pared 0 bases from V and 9 bases from J, leaving 9 bases between. CDR3 sequence: CASSLASAFEQFF. The CDR3 nucleotides are TGTGCCAGCAGCTTAGCGAGCGCTTTTGAGCAGTTCTTC.

This clonotype was picked up many times. The V gene is TRBV6-2 or TRBV6-3, the J gene TRBJ1-1; D gene uncertain. Deletions cut 8 bases from V and 5 bases from J, with 6 bases between. Germline V CDR1 and CDR2: MNHEY, SVGEGT. This CDR3 comprises 10 residues. The CDR3 loop is CASRKTEAFF. The CDR3 DNA reads as TGTGCCAGCCGAAAGACTGAAGCTTTCTTT.

V is TRBV5-4 and J is TRBJ2-2; 11 nucleotides align to TRBD2. Losses at the gene ends were 4 bases for V and 4 bases for J; bases not matched to a gene: 6. Germline lookup yields CDR1 SGHNT and CDR2 YYREEE (reference sequence). The CDR3 is 16 residues long. CDR3 DNA: TGTGCCAGCAGCGCCACTAGCGGGAGCGTCACCGGGGAGCTGTTTTTT. This codes for CASSATSGSVTGELFF.

This clonotype was counted only a few times. This chain links TRBV24-1 with TRBJ1-5, with D unresolved. V lost 5 bases to trimming and J lost 4 bases, with 8 bases between them. This CDR3 comprises 13 residues. Germline CDR1 reads KGHDR; CDR2 reads SFDVKD. CDR3: CATSGDGNQPQHF. The DNA of the CDR3 is TGTGCCACCAGTGGTGACGGGAATCAGCCCCAGCATTTT.

This clonotype was observed a handful of times. The CDR3 here is CASSPRTSGSTGELFF. The CDR3 coding sequence is TGTGCCAGCAGCCCCAGGACTAGCGGGTCCACCGGGGAGCTGTTTTTT. The chain has TRBV12-3 or TRBV12-4 and TRBJ2-2; 11 bases map to TRBD2. The CDR3 runs 16 residues. The V segment lost 6 bases and the J segment 4 bases; nucleotides outside the gene matches: 7.

In the case of this clonotype: A read error is possible here, since a much larger clone lies one base away. This chain connects TRBV7-6 to TRBJ2-5; D is perhaps TRBD1 or TRBD2 (5 bases each). The CDR3 consists of 14 residues. Germline-derived CDR1 and CDR2 are SGHVS and FNYEAQ. Trimming took 3 bases from V and 5 from J, leaving 13 bases between them. The DNA of the CDR3 is TGTGCCAGCAGCTTTGGACTCTGGGGGGAGACCCAGTACTTC. Translated, it gives CASSFGLWGETQYF. The whole variable domain, remainder taken from reference TRBV7-6 and TRBJ2-5, is GAGVSQSPRYKVTKRGQDVALRCDPISGHVSLYWYRQALGQGPEFLTYFNYEAQQDKSGLPNDRFSAERPEGSISTLTIQRTEQRDSAMYRCASSFGLWGETQYFGPGTRLLVL.

This clonotype was detected a few times. The V gene is TRBV11-2, the J gene TRBJ1-2; D remains ambiguous. CDR1 is SGHAT, CDR2 FQNNGV, per germline. The CDR3 contains 13 residues. The V gene lost 1 base and the J gene lost 7 bases, with 10 bases spanning the gap. The CDR3 region is CASSLVQFFGYTF. CDR3 DNA: TGTGCCAGCAGCTTAGTTCAGTTTTTTGGCTACACCTTC.

J is TRBJ1-1 and V is TRBV4-2; the D gene is possibly TRBD1 (6 bases). CDR3 size: 15 residues. Trimming pared 0 bases from V and 10 bases from J, leaving 18 bases between. Germline values: CDR1 LGHNA, CDR2 YNFKEQ. DNA of the CDR3: TGTGCCAGCAGCCAAGAAGGCCGACAGCAGGGGAGAGCTTTCTTT. Its translation is CASSQEGRQQGRAFF.

This clonotype was counted at least ten times. The rearrangement joins TRBV14 to TRBJ1-4; TRBD1 matches at 7 bases. This CDR3 spans 15 amino acids. CDR1 is SGHDN, CDR2 FVKESK, per germline. Germline trimming cut 1 base from V and 8 bases from J; bases unmatched to any gene: 7. In nucleotides, the CDR3 is TGTGCCAGCAGCCAAGGCGGGACAGTGGTCGAAAAACTGTTTTTT. This sequence encodes CASSQGGTVVEKLFF.

V gene TRBV6-1 combines with J gene TRBJ2-3, with 14 nucleotides matching TRBD2. CDR3 length equals 19 residues. Germline V gene lookup returns CDR1 MNHNS and CDR2 SASEGT. V was pared by 9 bases and J by 0 bases, with 14 bases of the junction left unmatched. CDR3 bases: TGTGCCAGTCGGCTCGGGACTAGCGGGGGTTATACTAGCACAGATACGCAGTATTTT. Translating gives CASRLGTSGGYTSTDTQYF.